These 2 T cell receptor beta chains originate from one sample sequenced in a study of T cell responses to AZD1222 COVID-19 vaccine (dated by TCRdb to 2020 to 2023). The time point label for this specimen denotes: baseline before first vaccination. Library creation used the immunoSEQ multiplex PCR assay. What TCRdb holds here is the immuneACCESS table cut down to in-frame rearrangements. Part of the clones is not present; checked against another copy, under half of the missing clones reflect an unresolved V gene, and the others are unexplained. A total of around 170,000 clones appear in this sample, roughly 91% of them only once. The ten largest clones represent roughly 0.99% of the sample. Sequencing was performed on peripheral blood, taken on day 0 of AZD1222 vaccination. These receptors all come from an adult in good health.

This chain uses TRBV19 with TRBJ1-2; 8 bases agree with TRBD1. The CDR3 runs 15 residues. Germline trimming cut 2 bases from V and 3 bases from J; bases unmatched to any gene: 5. Germline CDR1 reads LNHDA; CDR2 reads SQIVND (reference sequence). Here the CDR3 DNA reads TGTGCCAGTAGTATACGGCAGGGGGCGGACTATGGCTACACCTTC. Translated: CASSIRQGADYGYTF.

This clone occurred once. J is TRBJ1-4 and V is TRBV27; no definite D call. The germline V gene has CDR1 MNHEY and CDR2 SMNVEV (reference sequence). Trimming stripped 4 bases from V and 7 bases from J, with 13 bases between. This CDR3 is 14 amino acids long. CDR3 nucleotide sequence: TGTGCCAGCAGTTCAGGAGGGCGGGGTGAAAAACTGTTTTTT. This sequence encodes CASSSGGRGEKLFF.